This is a list of T cell receptor beta chains from one sample in a study of lymphopenia after photon versus proton radiotherapy. The repertoire was sequenced with immunoSEQ multiplex PCR; TCRdb's copy has only in-frame clones and lacks some. The sample holds approximately 150,000 clones; 70% to 90% are singletons and the top ten take about 4.7%. The sequenced sample was peripheral blood, obtained from a patient treated with photon-based radiotherapy. These receptors originate from a man aged 50-60 years with gastric cancer. The CDR3 runs from the conserved cysteine through the conserved F or W. The D gene is left open where the match is weak. Some rows mark clone size as missing; the rest say once, few, many or name a class of expanded clone.

size,D,V,J,CDR3,DNA
.,.,TRBV2,TRBJ2-3,CASSEEMGRGADTQYF,TGTGCCAGCAGTGAAGAAATGGGCAGGGGTGCAGATACGCAGTATTTT
.,.,TRBV7-2,TRBJ1-2,CASSLGANYGYTF,TGTGCCAGCAGCTTAGGAGCAAACTATGGCTACACCTTC
.,TRBD1,TRBV11-2,TRBJ2-7,CASSIRQGAEQYF,TGTGCCAGCAGCATAAGACAGGGCGCCGAGCAGTACTTC
.,TRBD2,TRBV7-3,TRBJ2-3,CASSKGTSGRADGTDTQYF,TGTGCCAGCAGCAAAGGGACTAGCGGGAGGGCCGATGGCACAGATACGCAGTATTTT
few,TRBD2,TRBV2,TRBJ2-7,CASRGLTYEQYF,TGTGCCAGCAGGGGACTAACCTACGAGCAGTACTTC
.,TRBD2,TRBV4-1,TRBJ2-7,CASSHLAGAEQYF,TGCGCCAGCAGCCACCTAGCGGGAGCGGAGCAGTACTTC
once,.,TRBV6-5,TRBJ2-2,CASSRGHKKTGELFF,TGTGCCAGCAGCCGCGGACATAAGAAGACCGGGGAGCTGTTTTTT
.,TRBD2,TRBV6-4,TRBJ2-2,CASSELADTGELFF,TGTGCCAGCAGTGAGCTAGCGGACACCGGGGAGCTGTTTTTT
.,TRBD2,TRBV11-2,TRBJ2-7,CASSSGRAAYEQYF,TGTGCCAGCAGCTCCGGGAGGGCTGCCTACGAGCAGTACTTC
once,.,TRBV7-9,TRBJ2-4,CASSLESAGRDIQYF,TGTGCCAGCAGCTTAGAATCGGCAGGGCGGGACATTCAGTACTTC
once,TRBD1,TRBV5-5,TRBJ2-7,CASSWTGGSYEQYF,TGTGCCAGCAGCTGGACAGGGGGCTCCTACGAGCAGTACTTC
.,TRBD2,TRBV7-9,TRBJ2-1,CASSFDPGTSASSYNEQFF,TGTGCCAGCAGCTTTGACCCCGGGACTAGCGCTAGCTCCTACAATGAGCAGTTCTTC
.,.,TRBV27,TRBJ2-1,CASSLFGHTGVDNEQFF,TGTGCCAGCAGTTTATTCGGTCACACGGGGGTTGACAATGAGCAGTTCTTC
few,TRBD1,TRBV7-6,TRBJ2-5,CASRDTGGETQYF,TGTGCCAGCAGGGATACAGGGGGAGAGACCCAGTACTTC
.,.,TRBV18,TRBJ1-5,CASSPGSRTWQPQHF,TGTGCCAGCTCACCGGGGTCTAGGACTTGGCAGCCCCAGCATTTT
.,TRBD1,TRBV5-6,TRBJ2-3,CASSLGTGGNRADTQYF,TGTGCCAGCAGCTTAGGGACAGGGGGAAATCGGGCAGATACGCAGTATTTT
.,.,TRBV5-1,TRBJ2-7,CASSLRFPGSYEQYF,TGCGCCAGCAGCTTACGCTTTCCTGGCTCCTACGAGCAGTACTTC
.,.,TRBV28,TRBJ1-2,CASSLNPAGAYGYTF,TGTGCCAGCAGTCTAAACCCGGCCGGGGCCTATGGCTACACCTTC
once,TRBD2,TRBV5-1,TRBJ2-3,CASSLGAGGRITDTQYF,TGCGCCAGCAGCTTGGGGGCCGGCGGGAGGATCACAGATACGCAGTATTTT
.,.,TRBV30,TRBJ2-2,CAWSGSPIRGELFF,TGTGCCTGGAGCGGGAGTCCCATCCGCGGGGAGCTGTTTTTT
.,.,TRBV7-2,TRBJ2-5,CASSSRVYSQETQYF,TGTGCCAGCAGCTCCCGGGTCTATAGCCAAGAGACCCAGTACTTC
once,TRBD2,TRBV15,TRBJ2-2,CATSRGLAGGPNGELFF,TGTGCCACCAGCAGAGGACTAGCGGGAGGGCCGAACGGGGAGCTGTTTTTT
.,.,TRBV28,TRBJ2-7,CASSLIGYEQYF,TGTGCCAGCAGTTTGATAGGGTACGAGCAGTACTTC
.,TRBD1,TRBV15,TRBJ2-5,CATSSYRGETQYF,TGTGCCACCAGCAGTTACAGGGGAGAGACCCAGTACTTC
.,TRBD2,TRBV2,TRBJ2-7,CASSEFGVAGYEQYF,TGTGCCAGCAGTGAGTTTGGGGTAGCGGGTTACGAGCAGTACTTC
.,.,TRBV9,TRBJ2-1,CASSFLLDSYNEQFF,TGTGCCAGCAGCTTCCTCCTCGACTCCTACAATGAGCAGTTCTTC
.,.,TRBV5-1,TRBJ2-4,CASSLLGLAKNIQYF,TGCGCCAGCAGCTTGCTCGGCCTAGCCAAAAACATTCAGTACTTC